The 19 T cell receptor beta chains below were found in one sample sequenced in a study of blood T cell repertoires in COVID-19. Generated by immunoSEQ multiplex PCR, the TCRdb table keeps only in-frame clones and is missing some. The sample consists of about 160,000 clones, roughly nine tenths of them appearing once. Sequences were obtained from peripheral blood. The receptor set was obtained from a middle-aged man with acute or convalescent COVID-19.

The CDR3 region is CASSLSGQGRNTIYF. CDR3 sequence (DNA): TGTGCCAGCAGCTTGAGTGGACAGGGCCGAAACACCATATATTTT. This chain links TRBV11-2 with TRBJ1-3, with 8 bases that match TRBD1. There are 15 residues in the CDR3. CDR1 SGHAT and CDR2 FQNNGV come from the germline V gene. The J segment lost 5 bases and the V segment lost 3 bases, leaving 6 bases of the junction unmatched.

Here the CDR3 reads CASSLGSFQQDGGYTF. The CDR3 nucleotides read TGTGCCAGCAGCCTAGGGTCTTTTCAACAGGACGGGGGCTACACCTTC. This chain uses TRBV3-1 (or the pseudogene TRBV3-2) with TRBJ1-2; D possibly corresponds to TRBD1 (5 bases). The CDR3 covers 16 residues. The V and J ends lost 4 bases and 8 bases respectively, with 23 bases between them. The V gene's germline CDR1 is LGHDT and CDR2 YNNKEL (reference sequence).

The rearrangement uses TRBV2 and TRBJ2-3, with 7 bases lining up with TRBD2. The CDR3 has 17 residues. V was pared by 5 bases and J by 0 bases, with 11 bases of the junction left unmatched. Germline values: CDR1 SNHLY, CDR2 FYNNEI. The CDR3 loop is CASSWGTSAASTDTQYF. For the CDR3, the DNA is TGTGCCAGCAGTTGGGGCACTAGCGCTGCTAGCACAGATACGCAGTATTTT.

The genes are TRBV7-3 and TRBJ2-2; the match to TRBD1 covers 9 bases. CDR1 is SGHTA, CDR2 FQGTGA, per germline. V was pared by 7 bases and J by 5 bases, with 5 bases of the junction left unmatched. The length of the CDR3 is 14 residues. As DNA, the CDR3 is TGTGCCAGCACTAAGGGACAGGGAACCGGGGAGCTGTTTTTT. It encodes CASTKGQGTGELFF.

This clone has a handful of counts. The chain joins TRBV9 to TRBJ1-6; 7 bases agree with TRBD1. The V gene end was trimmed by 0 bases and the J gene end by 9 bases; junction bases not matched to a gene: 3. CDR1 and CDR2 (germline): SGDLS, YYNGEE. The CDR3 is 14 residues long. The CDR3 loop is CASSVGDSGSPLHF. The CDR3 DNA is TGTGCCAGCAGCGTAGGGGACAGTGGTTCACCCCTCCACTTT.

The genes are TRBV27 and TRBJ2-1, with 14 bases lining up with TRBD2. Germline-derived CDR1 and CDR2 are MNHEY and SMNVEV (reference sequence). V lost 4 bases and J lost 6; bases outside the gene matches: 5. The CDR3 sequence is 16 residues long. CDR3 coding DNA: TGTGCCAGCAGTTCGGCGGGACTAGCGGGAGTCAATGAGCAGTTCTTC. This sequence encodes CASSSAGLAGVNEQFF.

The J gene is TRBJ2-1, the V gene TRBV4-2; 7 bases agree with TRBD2. The CDR3 is 16 residues long. V dropped 0 bases and J dropped 4; count of bases not matched to a gene: 6. Germline assignment: CDR1 LGHNA and CDR2 YNFKEQ. The CDR3 reads CASSQDRASGYNEQFF. The CDR3 DNA sequence: TGTGCCAGCAGCCAAGATAGGGCTAGCGGTTACAATGAGCAGTTCTTC.

The chain recombines TRBV5-5 with TRBJ2-2; D gene unclear. CDR1 is SGHKS, CDR2 YYEKEE, per germline (reference sequence). CDR3 length: 13 residues. V lost 1 base to trimming and J lost 5 bases, with 6 bases between them. In DNA form, the CDR3 reads TGTGCCAGCAGCTTGTCCGCGACCGGGGAGCTGTTTTTT. This translates into CASSLSATGELFF.

The CDR3 DNA reads as TGTGCCAGCAGCTTAAAAGCCCAGTGGGGACAGGGGAGGAATGAGCAGTTCTTC. This encodes CASSLKAQWGQGRNEQFF. The rearrangement joins TRBV7-3 to TRBJ2-1; 10 bases fit TRBD1. This CDR3 spans 18 amino acids. Germline CDR1 SGHTA, CDR2 FQGTGA. After removal of 1 base from V and 7 bases from J, the junction contained 13 bases not matched to a gene.

This chain joins TRBV6-5 and TRBJ2-7, with TRBD1 matching 9 bases. Germline CDR1 is MNHEY and CDR2 is SVGAGI. This CDR3 is 15 amino acids long. V lost 0 bases and J lost 4; bases outside the gene matches: 4. The CDR3 is CASSYSTGTGYEQYF. CDR3 bases: TGTGCCAGCAGTTACTCGACTGGGACAGGGTACGAGCAGTACTTC.

Only one count was recorded for this clone. The V and J genes are TRBV6-5 and TRBJ1-2, with D possibly being TRBD1 (6 bases). Germline V gives CDR1 MNHEY, CDR2 SVGAGI. V was clipped by 9 bases and J by 1 base, with 12 bases between them. The CDR3 spans 13 residues. The CDR3 nucleotides are TGTGCCAGTTCCGGGGGGCTTAACTATGGCTACACCTTC. It is translated as CASSGGLNYGYTF.

This chain uses TRBV30 with TRBJ1-6, with a possible D match to TRBD1 (6 bases). The V and J ends lost 2 bases and 7 bases respectively, with 21 bases between them. Germline values: CDR1 GTSNPN, CDR2 SVGIG (reference sequence). This CDR3 is built from 17 residues. The CDR3 protein is CAWSSRGAPTFNSPLHF. Here the CDR3 DNA reads TGTGCCTGGAGTAGCCGGGGGGCCCCCACTTTCAATTCACCCCTCCACTTT.

Here the CDR3 reads CASSSEGALTYNEQFF. CDR3 DNA: TGTGCCAGCAGCTCTGAGGGGGCCCTTACCTACAATGAGCAGTTCTTC. The chain joins TRBV7-9 to TRBJ2-1; 7 bases align to TRBD1. The CDR3 length is 16 residues. V was pared by 4 bases and J by 2 bases, with 8 bases of the junction left unmatched. Germline V lookup: CDR1 SEHNR, CDR2 FQNEAQ (reference sequence).

V is TRBV6-1 and J is TRBJ2-5; TRBD2 matches 15 bases. The V segment lost 5 bases and the J segment 4 bases; nucleotides outside the gene matches: 5. The CDR3 runs to 16 residues. Germline CDR1 and CDR2: MNHNS and SASEGT. The chain's CDR3 is CASSKGTSGRRETQYF. CDR3 coding DNA: TGTGCCAGCAGTAAAGGGACTAGCGGGAGGAGAGAGACCCAGTACTTC.

The V call is TRBV20-1, the J call TRBJ1-4; 11 bases line up with TRBD1. J lost 6 bases, V lost 3 bases, and 3 bases had no gene match. Germline CDR1 reads DFQATT; CDR2 reads SNEGSKA (reference sequence). The CDR3 totals 14 residues. The CDR3, as DNA: TGCAGTGCTAGTGGGACAGGGGGGGATGAAAAACTGTTTTTT. Its translation: CSASGTGGDEKLFF.

The chain links TRBV2 to TRBJ2-3; TRBD2 matches 11 bases. Germline CDR1 SNHLY, CDR2 FYNNEI. CDR3 length: 14 residues. The ends lost 3 bases at V and 6 bases at J; junction bases unmatched: 2. CDR3 DNA: TGTGCCAGCAGTGATCTAGCGGGGGGTGATACGCAGTATTTT. This encodes CASSDLAGGDTQYF.

CDR3 in amino acids: CASSPLFSANEQFF. CDR3 in DNA: TGTGCCAGCTCACCACTGTTTAGCGCCAATGAGCAGTTCTTC. This rearrangement joins TRBV18 to TRBJ2-1; tentative D call: TRBD2 (5 bases). V was trimmed by 1 base and J by 6 bases, leaving 10 bases between them. The germline V gene has CDR1 KGHSH and CDR2 LQKENI. The CDR3 runs 14 residues.

The chain is built from TRBV5-1 and TRBJ2-1, with TRBD2 identical over 9 bases. V was pared by 4 bases and J by 0 bases, with 8 bases of the junction left unmatched. Germline CDR1 and CDR2: SGHRS and YFSETQ. The CDR3 runs to 17 residues. The CDR3 spells CASSGSGGRSSYNEQFF. The CDR3 DNA reads as TGCGCCAGCAGCGGAAGCGGGGGGCGAAGCTCCTACAATGAGCAGTTCTTC. Complete variable domain (other parts from reference TRBV5-1 and TRBJ2-1): KAGVTQTPRYLIKTRGQQVTLSCSPISGHRSVSWYQQTPGQGLQFLFEYFSETQRNKGNFPGRFSGRQFSNSRSEMNVSTLELGDSALYLCASSGSGGRSSYNEQFFGPGTRLTVL.

The chain has TRBV4-2 and TRBJ1-2; no clear D gene. Germline V gives CDR1 LGHNA, CDR2 YNFKEQ. This CDR3 contains 16 residues. V was pared by 0 bases and J by 0 bases, with 11 bases between. CDR3 DNA: TGTGCCAGCAGCCAAGATATGACTGCGGCTAACTATGGCTACACCTTC. Its protein is CASSQDMTAANYGYTF.